These 14 T cell receptor beta chains came from one sample sequenced in a study of OX40 agonist ivuxolimab in advanced cancers. The repertoire was sequenced with immunoSEQ multiplex PCR; TCRdb's copy has only in-frame clones and lacks some. The profile shows fewer than 55,000 clones, roughly 77% of them singletons. Here the sequenced sample was CD4+ or CD8+ T cells sorted from blood, taken in a trial of the OX40 agonist ivuxolimab. All receptors come from an adult with an advanced solid tumor such as melanoma, head and neck, liver or kidney cancer.

The gene calls are TRBV4-1 and TRBJ2-7; TRBD1 matches 12 bases. Germline V gene lookup returns CDR1 MGHRA and CDR2 YSYEKL. The CDR3 has 15 amino acids. V lost 3 bases, J lost 1 base, and 1 base stayed unmatched. CDR3 amino acids: CASSQGQGASYEQYF. In DNA form, the CDR3 reads TGCGCCAGCAGCCAGGGACAGGGGGCGTCCTACGAGCAGTACTTC.

V usage is TRBV5-5 and J usage is TRBJ1-5, with no clear D. The CDR3 length is 14 residues. The germline CDR1 and CDR2 sequences are SGHKS and YYEKEE (reference sequence). V was pared by 3 bases and J by 3 bases, with 10 bases between. The chain's CDR3 is CASSSWGNNQPQHF. The CDR3 coding sequence is TGTGCCAGCAGCTCCTGGGGAAACAATCAGCCCCAGCATTTT.

The chain has TRBV19 and TRBJ2-3, with D unresolved. CDR1 is LNHDA and CDR2 is SQIVND in the germline V gene (reference sequence). V dropped 6 bases and J dropped 7 bases, with 17 bases sitting between them. The CDR3 totals 14 residues. CDR3 DNA: TGTGCCAGTAGCCCGCTGCAGAGGCCGTATACGCAGTATTTT. This sequence encodes CASSPLQRPYTQYF.

The J gene is TRBJ1-4, the V gene TRBV28; no clear D gene. Deletions cut 6 bases from V and 5 bases from J, with 13 bases between. The CDR3 is 14 amino acids. CDR1 is MDHEN and CDR2 is SYDVKM in the germline V gene. CDR3 loop: CASSSPGGNEKLFF. In nucleotides, the CDR3 is TGTGCCAGCAGCTCCCCGGGAGGGAATGAAAAACTGTTTTTT.

A single count supports this clone. The CDR3 region is CASSPLAGASTDTQYF. CDR3 bases: TGTGCCAGCAGTCCGCTAGCGGGGGCCAGCACAGATACGCAGTATTTT. J is TRBJ2-3 and V is TRBV28; TRBD2 aligns across 10 bases. The CDR3 is 16 amino acids. V gave up 5 bases and J gave up 0 bases; unmatched junction bases: 5. CDR1 and CDR2 (germline): MDHEN, SYDVKM.

CDR3 sequence: CASSPQGLTNEQYF. CDR3 DNA: TGTGCCAGCAGCCCCCAAGGACTTACCAACGAGCAGTACTTC. The chain has TRBV7-8 and TRBJ2-7, with a tentative D call TRBD2 (5 bases). Trimming took 5 bases from V and 5 from J, leaving 16 bases between them. Per germline, CDR1 SGHVS and CDR2 FQNEAQ. This CDR3 spans 14 amino acids. The whole variable domain, remainder taken from reference TRBV7-8 and TRBJ2-7, is GAGVSQSPRYKVAKRGQDVALRCDPISGHVSLFWYQQALGQGPEFLTYFQNEAQLDKSGLPSDRFFAERPEGSVSTLKIQRTQQEDSAVYLCASSPQGLTNEQYFGPGTRLTVT.

This clone has a handful of counts. This chain uses TRBV6-5 with TRBJ1-1; D remains ambiguous. Germline CDR1 reads MNHEY; CDR2 reads SVGAGI. Trimming pared 3 bases from V and 0 bases from J, leaving 11 bases between. There are 15 residues in the CDR3. The CDR3 coding sequence is TGTGCCAGCAGTTATTTCGGGAGAATGAACACTGAAGCTTTCTTT. Protein product: CASSYFGRMNTEAFF.

DNA for the CDR3: TGTGCCAGCAGTCCCTCACAGGGGAATGAGCAGTTCTTC. Translation gives CASSPSQGNEQFF. This chain joins TRBV11-3 and TRBJ2-1; TRBD1 matches 7 bases. The germline V gene has CDR1 SGHNT and CDR2 YENEEA. The CDR3 length is 13 residues. Germline trimming cut 6 bases from V and 7 bases from J; bases unmatched to any gene: 6.

The V gene is TRBV9, the J gene TRBJ1-6; D is ambiguous. This CDR3 spans 15 amino acids. The V end lost 3 bases, the J end lost 9 bases, and 16 bases lay between the germline ends. CDR1 is SGDLS, CDR2 YYNGEE, per germline. The CDR3 reads CASSEKGYASSPLHF. DNA of the CDR3: TGTGCCAGCAGCGAGAAGGGATATGCTAGTTCACCCCTCCACTTT.

This clone was seen only once. The chain combines TRBV28 with TRBJ2-1; 10 nucleotides match TRBD2. Germline V gene data show CDR1 as MDHEN and CDR2 as SYDVKM. J lost 8 bases, V lost 7 bases, and 11 bases had no gene match. There are 15 residues in the CDR3. Written as DNA, the CDR3 is TGTGCCAGCACTTCACTAGCGGGAAATCCCCATGAGCAGTTCTTC. Protein: CASTSLAGNPHEQFF.

The V call is TRBV4-1, the J call TRBJ2-1; D is uncertain. V was clipped by 2 bases and J by 5 bases, with 10 bases between them. The CDR3 covers 14 residues. Germline V gives CDR1 MGHRA, CDR2 YSYEKL. The CDR3 spells CASSQTPINNEQFF. CDR3 DNA: TGCGCCAGCAGCCAAACTCCTATAAACAATGAGCAGTTCTTC.

The V call is TRBV6-5, the J call TRBJ2-7, with D possibly being TRBD1 (6 bases). Germline values: CDR1 MNHEY, CDR2 SVGAGI. V was pared by 7 bases and J by 4 bases, with 17 bases between. The CDR3 covers 14 residues. CDR3 in amino acids: CASNVLGRGYEQYF. The CDR3 DNA reads TGTGCCAGCAACGTGCTAGGCAGGGGTTACGAGCAGTACTTC.

The chain is built from TRBV7-9 and TRBJ2-5, with TRBD1 identical over 8 bases. V dropped 5 bases and J dropped 5; count of bases not matched to a gene: 10. Germline CDR1 is SEHNR and CDR2 is FQNEAQ (reference sequence). CDR3 length: 15 residues. The DNA of the CDR3 is TGTGCCAGCAGCCTAACCAGGGGGCGGGACGAGACCCAGTACTTC. Translation: CASSLTRGRDETQYF.

This clone was picked up one time. The chain combines TRBV15 with TRBJ1-3; D is ambiguous. Deletions cut 5 bases from V and 2 bases from J, with 10 bases between. This CDR3 is 14 amino acids long. CDR1 is LNHNV and CDR2 is YYDKDF in the germline V gene (reference sequence). In DNA form, the CDR3 reads TGTGCCACCAGCGGCGGGCAAGCTGGAAACACCATATATTTT. Translation: CATSGGQAGNTIYF. The full variable domain, rest sourced from reference TRBV15 and TRBJ1-3, is DAMVIQNPRYQVTQFGKPVTLSCSQTLNHNVMYWYQQKSSQAPKLLFHYYDKDFNNEADTPDNFQSRRPNTSFCFLDIRSPGLGDTAMYLCATSGGQAGNTIYFGEGSWLTVV.